Below, 27 T cell receptor beta chains from the same sample are listed, as sequenced in a study of T cells after yellow fever vaccination. TCRdb fed the 5' RACE reads into MiXCR, producing one record per CDR3 protein. Among under 15,000 distinct CDR3 sequences, under 7.5% were seen once, and the ten largest hold about 1.5%. Sequences were derived from PBMCs, either bulk or a sorted T-cell subset (CD4+, CD8+, memory, or dextramer-sorted; not recorded which), sampled on the day of the yellow fever booster vaccination. These receptors originate from a man aged 18-30 years who received the YFV17D yellow fever vaccine.

In its sample, this clonotype was seen many times. V and J are TRBV7-9 and TRBJ2-5; TRBD2 is a possible D gene (5 bases). CDR1 is SEHNR and CDR2 is FQNEAQ in the germline V gene (reference sequence). The CDR3 spans 14 residues. The V and J ends lost 1 base and 5 bases respectively, with 11 bases between them. The CDR3 sequence: CASSLGGRGETQYF. The DNA for the CDR3 is TGTGCCAGCAGCTTAGGGGGAAGAGGGGAGACCCAGTACTTC. Full variable domain (rest looked up from reference TRBV7-9 and TRBJ2-5): DTGVSQNPRHKITKRGQNVTFRCDPISEHNRLYWYRQTLGQGPEFLTYFQNEAQLEKSRLLSDRFSAERPKGSFSTLEIQRTEQGDSAMYLCASSLGGRGETQYFGPGTRLLVL.

Ten or more counts support this clonotype. CDR3 residues: CASRSGGEDNEQFF. In DNA form, the CDR3 reads TGTGCCAGCAGAAGCGGGGGGGAGGACAATGAGCAGTTCTTC. The V gene is TRBV9, the J gene TRBJ2-1, with 10 bases aligning to TRBD2. Trimming removed 5 bases from V and 5 bases from J; junction bases left unmatched: 4. Germline CDR1 SGDLS, CDR2 YYNGEE. This CDR3 has 14 residues.

This clonotype was recorded at least ten times. The chain is built from TRBV7-2 and TRBJ2-2; perhaps TRBD2 as D (7 bases). The V and J ends lost 11 bases and 1 base respectively, with 20 bases between them. The V gene's germline CDR1 is SGHTA and CDR2 FQGNSA. This CDR3 is built from 16 residues. CDR3 protein: CASLRRGGLNTGELFF. CDR3 nucleotides: TGTGCCTCCCTGCGGAGGGGGGGATTGAACACCGGGGAGCTGTTTTTT.

This clonotype is medium-sized in the sample. The junction shows a germline mismatch at one end, possibly a read error. This chain uses TRBV20-1 with TRBJ1-1; D call uncertain. CDR1 is DFQATT, CDR2 SNEGSKA, per germline (reference sequence). The CDR3 has 9 amino acids. This chain's CDR3 is CSARVSTSF. CDR3 nucleotide sequence: TGCAGTGCTAGAGTTTCGACGAGTTTT.

This clonotype has a count of ten or more. The genes are TRBV6-1 and TRBJ1-4, with D maybe TRBD1 (5 bases). The length of the CDR3 is 18 residues. CDR1 and CDR2 from the germline V gene are MNHNS and SASEGT. V was pared by 5 bases and J by 1 base, with 20 bases between. CDR3 nucleotide sequence: TGTGCCAGCAGTAAAGAAGATGGTGGGGGGGGAACTAATGAAAAACTGTTTTTT. It translates to CASSKEDGGGGTNEKLFF.

The V call is TRBV7-9, the J call TRBJ2-3, with a tentative D call TRBD1 (5 bases). Germline V gene lookup returns CDR1 SEHNR and CDR2 FQNEAQ (reference sequence). V was trimmed by 5 bases and J by 2 bases, leaving 14 bases between them. This CDR3 spans 15 amino acids. In DNA form, the CDR3 reads TGTGCCAGCAGCGTACTGACAGTAGTCACAGATACGCAGTATTTT. This codes for CASSVLTVVTDTQYF.

This clonotype counts as medium-sized. V and J are TRBV5-1 and TRBJ2-1, with D possibly TRBD2 on 5 matching bases. Per the germline V gene, CDR1 is SGHRS and CDR2 is YFSETQ. There are 16 residues in the CDR3. The V and J ends lost 1 base and 10 bases respectively, with 21 bases between them. This CDR3 is CASSLSVGLWSGEQFF. In nucleotides, the CDR3 is TGCGCCAGCAGCTTGTCGGTGGGCCTCTGGAGCGGAGAGCAGTTCTTC.

This clonotype occurred many times. This chain joins TRBV5-1 and TRBJ2-7; D possibly corresponds to TRBD2 (6 bases). Germline lookup yields CDR1 SGHRS and CDR2 YFSETQ. This CDR3 has 15 amino acids. Trimming cost V 4 bases and J 1 base, with 15 bases left between them. CDR3 amino acids: CASSPLAWRSYEQYF. DNA for the CDR3: TGCGCCAGCAGCCCCCTAGCGTGGAGGTCCTACGAGCAGTACTTC.

This clonotype has at least ten counts. The gene calls are TRBV3-1 and TRBJ1-1; D remains unclear. V was trimmed by 4 bases and J by 2 bases, leaving 8 bases between them. In germline, CDR1 is LGHDT, CDR2 YNNKEL (reference sequence). The CDR3 is 13 amino acids. The DNA of the CDR3 is TGTGCCAGCAGCCCACGTACTAACACTGAAGCTTTCTTT. Translation: CASSPRTNTEAFF.

This clonotype was seen at least ten times. V gene TRBV7-2 combines with J gene TRBJ1-1; 8 positions match TRBD1. V shed 5 bases, J shed 5 bases, and the junction held 10 bases outside the gene matches. CDR3 length equals 15 residues. CDR1 is SGHTA and CDR2 is FQGNSA in the germline V gene. The CDR3 here is CASSGQGNSGTEAFF. The CDR3 coding sequence is TGTGCCAGCAGCGGACAGGGTAATTCTGGGACTGAAGCTTTCTTT.

There are many counts of this clonotype. The rearrangement links TRBV18 to TRBJ1-1; D may be TRBD1 (5 bases). The V end was cut by 0 bases, the J end by 4 bases, with 15 bases between. Germline V gene data show CDR1 as KGHSH and CDR2 as LQKENI. The CDR3 has 16 amino acids. Here the CDR3 DNA reads TGTGCCAGCTCACCACCGACAGTTCTGGAGTCCACTGAAGCTTTCTTT. It is translated as CASSPPTVLESTEAFF.

The chain carries TRBV7-2 and TRBJ2-1, with 10 bases matching TRBD2. Per germline, CDR1 SGHTA and CDR2 FQGNSA. This CDR3 spans 15 amino acids. V shed 5 bases and J 2 bases; nucleotides not matched to a gene: 3. Here the CDR3 reads CASSKRGGTYNEQFF. CDR3 coding DNA: TGTGCCAGCAGCAAGCGGGGGGGCACCTACAATGAGCAGTTCTTC.

This clonotype qualifies as medium-sized. V usage is TRBV12-3 or TRBV12-4 and J usage is TRBJ2-2; D could derive from TRBD1 or TRBD2 (6 bases each). The CDR3 totals 15 residues. Trimming shortened V by 6 bases and J by 4 bases, and 15 bases separated the two germline ends. CDR3 nucleotides: TGTGCCAGCAGCCCTGAGAGGGGGGCCACCGGGGAGCTGTTTTTT. Residues: CASSPERGATGELFF.

In this sample, this clonotype turned up many times. The V call is TRBV7-9, the J call TRBJ2-7; 8 nucleotides line up with TRBD1. This CDR3 is 17 amino acids long. Germline V CDR1 and CDR2: SEHNR, FQNEAQ (reference sequence). The J segment lost 2 bases and the V segment lost 1 base, leaving 10 bases of the junction unmatched. The CDR3: CASSLVPIRTGTYEQYV. DNA of the CDR3: TGTGCCAGCAGCTTAGTCCCTATTCGGACAGGGACCTACGAGCAGTACGTC.

Many counts were recorded for this clonotype. This chain joins TRBV10-3 and TRBJ2-5, with D tentatively TRBD1 (5 bases). The CDR3 is 12 residues long. With 6 bases removed from V and 2 bases from J, the gap between germline ends came to 7 bases. Germline V gives CDR1 ENHRY, CDR2 SYGVKD. The CDR3 DNA reads TGTGCCATCAGGGACAAACAAGAGACCCAGTACTTC. It encodes CAIRDKQETQYF.

This clonotype occurred many times. The genes are TRBV4-1 and TRBJ2-1, with 8 bases matching TRBD2. Germline-derived CDR1 and CDR2 are MGHRA and YSYEKL. J was trimmed by 7 bases and V by 5 bases; bases with no gene match: 13. The CDR3 sequence is 16 residues long. CDR3 sequence: CASSNGGALPGNEQFF. Written as DNA, the CDR3 is TGCGCCAGCAGCAACGGGGGGGCCTTACCTGGGAATGAGCAGTTCTTC.

This clonotype is categorized as medium-sized. The rearrangement uses TRBV12-3 or TRBV12-4 and TRBJ1-1, with D maybe TRBD1 (5 bases). The CDR3 consists of 13 residues. Trimming removed 3 bases from V and 5 bases from J, with 10 bases in between. CDR3 DNA sequence: TGTGCCAGCAGTTTTTGGGGGGGGACTGAAGCTTTCTTT. It encodes CASSFWGGTEAFF.

The sample holds a few counts of this clonotype. The rearrangement joins TRBV4-1 to TRBJ1-1; D gene ambiguous. This CDR3 comprises 17 residues. Germline assignment: CDR1 MGHRA and CDR2 YSYEKL. V was cut by 0 bases and J by 4 bases, with 18 bases left in between. The CDR3 protein is CASSQDRSPQVGTEAFF. The DNA of the CDR3 is TGCGCCAGCAGCCAAGATAGGAGCCCGCAGGTTGGCACTGAAGCTTTCTTT.

This clonotype was found many times. The chain joins TRBV24-1 to TRBJ2-1; D not certain. The V end was cut by 1 base, the J end by 9 bases, with 6 bases between. The germline V gene has CDR1 KGHDR and CDR2 SFDVKD. This CDR3 is 12 amino acids long. The CDR3 reads CATSDFGAEQFF. The CDR3 DNA is TGTGCCACCAGTGATTTCGGAGCTGAGCAGTTCTTC.

This clonotype was found many times. The V and J genes are TRBV10-1 and TRBJ2-3; D uncertain. This CDR3 comprises 13 residues. Trimming pared 5 bases from V and 0 bases from J, leaving 6 bases between. CDR1 is WNHNN and CDR2 is SYGVQD in the germline V gene (reference sequence). CDR3 region: CASSSTSTDTQYF. The CDR3 DNA reads TGCGCCAGCAGTTCCACTAGCACAGATACGCAGTATTTT.

The chain is built from TRBV29-1 and TRBJ2-3; no definite D call. Germline loops: CDR1 SQVTM, CDR2 ANQGSEA. CDR3 length equals 15 residues. V lost 2 bases and J lost 5, with 17 bases in between. CDR3 DNA: TGCAGCGTTGAAAGTTTGGGGTCCCTGGGAGATACGCAGTATTTT. This translates into CSVESLGSLGDTQYF.

There are many counts of this clonotype. The rearrangement uses TRBV4-1 and TRBJ2-7; D may match TRBD1 or TRBD2 (5 bases each). The V gene's germline CDR1 is MGHRA and CDR2 YSYEKL. This CDR3 spans 17 amino acids. Trimming removed 4 bases at V and 7 bases at J, with 26 bases between. The CDR3, as DNA: TGCGCCAGCAGCCCCAATCCCGGGACGAAGATCTCGGGTGAGCAGTACTTC. Translating gives CASSPNPGTKISGEQYF.

The rearrangement joins TRBV10-3 to TRBJ2-5; 8 bases map to TRBD1. V was clipped by 10 bases and J by 2 bases; unmatched bases: 3. CDR3 size: 12 residues. Germline CDR1 ENHRY, CDR2 SYGVKD. CDR3 residues: CATRQGQETQYF. The CDR3 coding sequence is TGTGCCACAAGACAGGGGCAAGAGACCCAGTACTTC.

In its sample, this clonotype ranks as medium-sized. The V call is TRBV12-3 or TRBV12-4, the J call TRBJ2-4; D call uncertain. This CDR3 contains 14 residues. Trimming stripped 6 bases from V and 0 bases from J, with 9 bases between. DNA of the CDR3: TGTGCCAGCAGACTGACGCTAGCCAAAAACATTCAGTACTTC. It encodes CASRLTLAKNIQYF.

This clonotype is classed as medium-sized. The chain couples TRBV20-1 to TRBJ1-1; D might be TRBD1 (5 bases). Deletions cut 0 bases from V and 5 bases from J, with 13 bases between. The CDR3 contains 14 residues. From germline, CDR1 is DFQATT and CDR2 SNEGSKA (reference sequence). The CDR3 nucleotides read TGCAGTGCTAGAGACCCCGGGACGATGACTGAAGCTTTCTTT. Translation: CSARDPGTMTEAFF.

This clonotype appeared many times. The rearrangement links TRBV10-2 to TRBJ2-2; D uncertain. Per germline, CDR1 WSHSY and CDR2 SAAADI. The CDR3 extends over 13 amino acids. V was shortened by 8 bases and J by 2 bases, with 9 bases between the two germline ends. The CDR3: CASFAGNTGELFF. In DNA, the CDR3 is TGCGCCAGCTTTGCCGGAAACACCGGGGAGCTGTTTTTT.

This clonotype has a count of ten or more. The chain has TRBV5-4 and TRBJ2-2; D is possibly TRBD2 (6 bases). Trimming took off 3 bases at V and 0 bases at J, with 9 bases between the two ends. Germline V CDR1 and CDR2: SGHNT, YYREEE (reference sequence). The CDR3 is 15 amino acids. CDR3 protein: CASSSGVANTGELFF. CDR3 DNA: TGTGCCAGCAGCTCGGGGGTCGCGAACACCGGGGAGCTGTTTTTT.